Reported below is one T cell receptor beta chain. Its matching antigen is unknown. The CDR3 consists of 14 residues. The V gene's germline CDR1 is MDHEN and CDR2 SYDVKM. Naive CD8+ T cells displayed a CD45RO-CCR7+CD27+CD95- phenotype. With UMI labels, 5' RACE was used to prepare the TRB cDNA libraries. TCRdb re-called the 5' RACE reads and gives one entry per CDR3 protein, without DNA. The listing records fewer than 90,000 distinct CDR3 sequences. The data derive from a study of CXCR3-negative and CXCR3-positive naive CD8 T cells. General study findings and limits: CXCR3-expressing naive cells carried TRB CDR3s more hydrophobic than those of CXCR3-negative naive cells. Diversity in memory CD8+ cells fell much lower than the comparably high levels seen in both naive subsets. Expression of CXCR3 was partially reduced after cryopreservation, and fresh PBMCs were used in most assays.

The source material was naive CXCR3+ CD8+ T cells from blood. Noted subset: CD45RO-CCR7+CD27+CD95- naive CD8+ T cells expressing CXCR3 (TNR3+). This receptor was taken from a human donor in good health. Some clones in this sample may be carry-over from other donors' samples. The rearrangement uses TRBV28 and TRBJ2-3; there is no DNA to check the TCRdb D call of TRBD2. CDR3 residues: CASTIAGGSDTQYF.